The T cell receptor beta chain under discussion was sequenced for a study of blood T cell repertoires in COVID-19. Overall study context: The United States, Italy and Spain were the sources of the acute and convalescent COVID-19 samples.

Original data processing: The assay estimated nucleated cells by amplifying reference gene primers. Produced via immunoSEQ multiplex PCR; TCRdb's table is partial and in-frame only. V and J calls and clone size are those listed in that table; D and trimming were worked out from the DNA. The sample has 250,000 to 350,000 clones, roughly 90% seen once. The V end lost 0 bases, the J end lost 2 bases, and 11 bases lay between the germline ends. Germline V CDR1 and CDR2: SGHRS, YFSETQ. The CDR3 spans 15 residues. This receptor was obtained from a woman aged 25 to 39 with COVID-19, enrolled during active disease. This chain connects TRBV5-1 to TRBJ2-5; possible D gene TRBD2, 6 bases. Sequencing used peripheral blood. The CDR3 protein is CASSLVASEQETQYF. The CDR3 bases are TGCGCCAGCAGCTTGGTGGCTAGCGAACAAGAGACCCAGTACTTC. The variable domain in full, completed from reference TRBV5-1 and TRBJ2-5, reads KAGVTQTPRYLIKTRGQQVTLSCSPISGHRSVSWYQQTPGQGLQFLFEYFSETQRNKGNFPGRFSGRQFSNSRSEMNVSTLELGDSALYLCASSLVASEQETQYFGPGTRLLVL.